This TCR beta chain was retrieved from a study of shared clonotypes between healthy human individuals. Overall study context: Aged between 18 and 49, the donors were a couple of women and three men. Study-wide findings and caveats: Non-shared clonotypes displayed generation probabilities falling below those of clonotypes present in all four donors.

The CD4+ fraction was divided into a CD45RA+ naive subset and a CD45RA-negative memory subset. Sequenced by immunoSEQ multiplex PCR; TCRdb stores in-frame clones only, minus some. The data hold over a million clones, with approximately 80% observed a single time. With respect to this clone: Its specificity is unknown.

Germline V gene lookup returns CDR1 SEHNR and CDR2 FQNEAQ (reference sequence). The CDR3 has 13 residues. J lost 4 bases, V lost 3 bases, and 2 bases had no gene match. This sequence was found in a man in his late teens or twenties in good health. Some clones in this sample may be carry-over from other donors' samples. V is TRBV7-9 and J is TRBJ1-2, with TRBD1 identical over 7 bases. Sequencing was done on a sample of memory CD4+ T cells from PBMCs. Subset indicated: CD45RA-negative fraction. The CDR3 region has the DNA TGTGCCAGCAGCTTTAGGACAGGCTATGGCTACACCTTC. This codes for CASSFRTGYGYTF.